This paragraph covers one T cell receptor (beta chain) sequence. These data originate in a study of cytomegalovirus exposure and HLA in healthy donors. V was pared by 1 base and J by 11 bases, with 12 bases between. The germline gives CDR1 MGHDK, CDR2 SYGVNS. CDR3 length: 13 residues. Measured with immunoSEQ multiplex PCR; TCRdb has only the in-frame clones, and not every one. The sample yields around 300,000 clones, 88% seen once. This chain joins TRBV25-1 and TRBJ2-1, with D perhaps TRBD1 (6 bases). The TCR originated in a woman in her late teens or twenties in good health and CMV-seronegative. The source material was PBMCs. The CDR3 sequence: CASSESFGTQQFF. The CDR3 region has the DNA TGTGCCAGCAGTGAATCTTTCGGGACACAGCAGTTCTTC. Complete variable domain (other parts from reference TRBV25-1 and TRBJ2-1): EADIYQTPRYLVIGTGKKITLECSQTMGHDKMYWYQQDPGMELHLIHYSYGVNSTEKGDLSSESTVSRIRTEHFPLTLESARPSHTSQYLCASSESFGTQQFFGPGTRLTVL.